This is a list of T cell receptor beta chains from one sample in a study of T cell responses to AZD1222 COVID-19 vaccine. Assay used: immunoSEQ multiplex PCR; TCRdb lists only in-frame clones, some missing. The data show approximately 200,000 clones, with about 94% seen just once and 1% held by the top ten. This sample comprised peripheral blood, obtained 28 days after the second AZD1222 dose. The source of these receptors is an adult who received the AZD1222 COVID-19 vaccine. Each CDR3 is given with its conserved first and last residue. The order of the fields is D gene, CDR3 length, V gene, clone size, J gene, CDR3 DNA, CDR3 protein. D genes are given only for firm matches. Size values are once, few and many counts, or a class for expanded clones, and some rows have none.

D gene: TRBD1; CDR3 length: 11; V gene: TRBV6-5; clone size: NA; J gene: TRBJ2-1; CDR3 DNA: TGTGCCAGCAGCAGGGGGATTGAGCAGTTCTTC; CDR3 protein: CASSRGIEQFF
D gene: NA; CDR3 length: 16; V gene: TRBV5-1; clone size: NA; J gene: TRBJ2-5; CDR3 DNA: TGCGCCAGCAGCTTGGAGCCGGATGGGTGGTCTTGGGCCCAGTACTTC; CDR3 protein: CASSLEPDGWSWAQYF
D gene: NA; CDR3 length: 11; V gene: TRBV11-2; clone size: NA; J gene: TRBJ2-7; CDR3 DNA: TGTGCCAGTACCCCGGGGTACGAGCAGTACTTC; CDR3 protein: CASTPGYEQYF
D gene: NA; CDR3 length: 14; V gene: TRBV5-3; clone size: NA; J gene: TRBJ2-5; CDR3 DNA: TGTGCCAGAAGCCCTTGGACGGGTGAAGAGACCCAGTACTTC; CDR3 protein: CARSPWTGEETQYF
D gene: TRBD1; CDR3 length: 13; V gene: TRBV29-1; clone size: NA; J gene: TRBJ2-7; CDR3 DNA: TGCAGCGTTGTGGGCGGGACAGGGGTCGAGCAGTACTTC; CDR3 protein: CSVVGGTGVEQYF
D gene: NA; CDR3 length: 14; V gene: TRBV27; clone size: NA; J gene: TRBJ2-1; CDR3 DNA: TGTGCCAGCGCTGGAGGGCATCGGGCCGATGAGCAGTTCTTC; CDR3 protein: CASAGGHRADEQFF
D gene: NA; CDR3 length: 15; V gene: TRBV5-1; clone size: NA; J gene: TRBJ1-5; CDR3 DNA: TGCGCCAGCAGCCCCACAGGACGGTCTAATCAGCCCCAGCATTTT; CDR3 protein: CASSPTGRSNQPQHF
D gene: TRBD1; CDR3 length: 14; V gene: TRBV2; clone size: NA; J gene: TRBJ1-5; CDR3 DNA: TGTGCCACCCGGACAGGGGGACTTAATCAGCCCCAGCATTTT; CDR3 protein: CATRTGGLNQPQHF
D gene: NA; CDR3 length: 16; V gene: TRBV7-7; clone size: NA; J gene: TRBJ1-2; CDR3 DNA: TGTGCCAGCAGCTTAGGATCCATCCCGGGACGTCGCGGCTACACCTTC; CDR3 protein: CASSLGSIPGRRGYTF
D gene: TRBD1; CDR3 length: 15; V gene: TRBV3-1/TRBV3-2; clone size: NA; J gene: TRBJ1-3; CDR3 DNA: TGTGCCAGCAGCCACTCAGGGGGTAGTGGAAACACCATATATTTT; CDR3 protein: CASSHSGGSGNTIYF
D gene: TRBD1; CDR3 length: 17; V gene: TRBV6-1; clone size: NA; J gene: TRBJ1-4; CDR3 DNA: TGTGCCAGCAGTGAAGGAATAGAGGGGACAGGGTTGAGGAAACTGTTTTTT; CDR3 protein: CASSEGIEGTGLRKLFF
D gene: NA; CDR3 length: 14; V gene: TRBV18; clone size: NA; J gene: TRBJ2-3; CDR3 DNA: TGTGCCAGCTCACCACCGACTAGTCCCGATACGCAGTATTTT; CDR3 protein: CASSPPTSPDTQYF
D gene: NA; CDR3 length: 13; V gene: TRBV12-3/TRBV12-4; clone size: NA; J gene: TRBJ1-4; CDR3 DNA: TGTGCCAGCAGTTTGTTAACTAATGAAAAACTGTTTTTT; CDR3 protein: CASSLLTNEKLFF
D gene: NA; CDR3 length: 15; V gene: TRBV27; clone size: NA; J gene: TRBJ1-4; CDR3 DNA: TGTGCCAGCAGTCCCGTAGGACCCTGGGGTGAAAAACTGTTTTTT; CDR3 protein: CASSPVGPWGEKLFF
D gene: TRBD1; CDR3 length: 15; V gene: TRBV4-2; clone size: NA; J gene: TRBJ2-3; CDR3 DNA: TGTGCCAGCAGCCAAGCCGGGACAGGGGTAGATACGCAGTATTTT; CDR3 protein: CASSQAGTGVDTQYF
D gene: TRBD1; CDR3 length: 16; V gene: TRBV3-1/TRBV3-2; clone size: NA; J gene: TRBJ1-2; CDR3 DNA: TGTGCCAGCAGCCCGACAGGGGGAACTTGGAACTATGGCTACACCTTC; CDR3 protein: CASSPTGGTWNYGYTF
D gene: NA; CDR3 length: 14; V gene: TRBV19; clone size: NA; J gene: TRBJ1-1; CDR3 DNA: TGTGCCAGTAGTATTGGGGCGGGTATAACTGAAGCTTTCTTT; CDR3 protein: CASSIGAGITEAFF
D gene: NA; CDR3 length: 14; V gene: TRBV7-2; clone size: NA; J gene: TRBJ1-5; CDR3 DNA: TGTGCCAGCAGCTTTTTGGGGGTCCCTCAGCCCCAGCATTTT; CDR3 protein: CASSFLGVPQPQHF
D gene: TRBD2; CDR3 length: 14; V gene: TRBV7-8; clone size: NA; J gene: TRBJ2-1; CDR3 DNA: TGTGCCAGCAGCCTCAGCGGGGGGGCAAATGAGCAGTTCTTC; CDR3 protein: CASSLSGGANEQFF
D gene: NA; CDR3 length: 16; V gene: TRBV23-1; clone size: NA; J gene: TRBJ1-5; CDR3 DNA: TGCGCCAGCAGTCAATCGAGAAACGATAGCAATCAGCCCCAGCATTTT; CDR3 protein: CASSQSRNDSNQPQHF
D gene: TRBD1; CDR3 length: 14; V gene: TRBV6-6; clone size: NA; J gene: TRBJ1-1; CDR3 DNA: TGTGCCAGCATTCCGGGACAGTATATTCTCTCAGCTTTCTTT; CDR3 protein: CASIPGQYILSAFF
D gene: NA; CDR3 length: 14; V gene: TRBV2; clone size: few; J gene: TRBJ1-1; CDR3 DNA: TGTGCCAGCAGTCGGGACACCATGAACACTGAAGCTTTCTTT; CDR3 protein: CASSRDTMNTEAFF
D gene: NA; CDR3 length: 15; V gene: TRBV18; clone size: NA; J gene: TRBJ1-3; CDR3 DNA: TGTGCCAGCTCACCACAGGGGGTCTCTGGAAACACCATATATTTT; CDR3 protein: CASSPQGVSGNTIYF
D gene: NA; CDR3 length: 13; V gene: TRBV6-6; clone size: NA; J gene: TRBJ1-1; CDR3 DNA: TGTGCCAGCAGTAGGGTTGAGGGCACTGAAGCTTTCTTT; CDR3 protein: CASSRVEGTEAFF
D gene: NA; CDR3 length: 12; V gene: TRBV19; clone size: NA; J gene: TRBJ2-5; CDR3 DNA: TGTGCCAGTAGTATTAGGGGTGAGACCCAGTACTTC; CDR3 protein: CASSIRGETQYF
D gene: TRBD1; CDR3 length: 13; V gene: TRBV7-2; clone size: few; J gene: TRBJ2-7; CDR3 DNA: TGTGCCAGCGGCTCCGGGACAGGGGGCGAGCAGTACTTC; CDR3 protein: CASGSGTGGEQYF
D gene: NA; CDR3 length: 15; V gene: TRBV7-9; clone size: NA; J gene: TRBJ1-5; CDR3 DNA: TGTGCCAGCAGCTTAGAGGGAAACGGCAATCAGCCCCAGCATTTT; CDR3 protein: CASSLEGNGNQPQHF
D gene: TRBD1; CDR3 length: 14; V gene: TRBV19; clone size: NA; J gene: TRBJ1-2; CDR3 DNA: TGTGCCAGTAGCCGGGACAGGGGGAGGGATGGCTACACCTTC; CDR3 protein: CASSRDRGRDGYTF
D gene: NA; CDR3 length: 13; V gene: TRBV3-1/TRBV3-2; clone size: NA; J gene: TRBJ1-4; CDR3 DNA: TGTGCCAGCGGTGGACCGGGGCGTGAAAAACTGTTTTTT; CDR3 protein: CASGGPGREKLFF
D gene: NA; CDR3 length: 13; V gene: TRBV5-1; clone size: NA; J gene: TRBJ1-2; CDR3 DNA: TGCGCCAGCAGCTTGGGACAGAGCTATGGCTACACCTTC; CDR3 protein: CASSLGQSYGYTF
D gene: TRBD2; CDR3 length: 15; V gene: TRBV5-4; clone size: NA; J gene: TRBJ2-5; CDR3 DNA: TGTGCCAGCAGCTGGGGACTAGCGGGCCAAGAGACCCAGTACTTC; CDR3 protein: CASSWGLAGQETQYF
D gene: TRBD2; CDR3 length: 15; V gene: TRBV11-3; clone size: NA; J gene: TRBJ2-7; CDR3 DNA: TGTGCCAGCAGCTTTGGGTTAGCGGGGGCTTACGAGCAGTACTTC; CDR3 protein: CASSFGLAGAYEQYF
D gene: TRBD1; CDR3 length: 16; V gene: TRBV9; clone size: NA; J gene: TRBJ1-4; CDR3 DNA: TGTGCCAGCAGCGTAGGGGGCGGGACAGGGAATGAAAAACTGTTTTTT; CDR3 protein: CASSVGGGTGNEKLFF
D gene: NA; CDR3 length: 14; V gene: TRBV4-1; clone size: once; J gene: TRBJ1-4; CDR3 DNA: TGCGCCAGCAGCCAAGCGGGAGGGAATGAAAAACTGTTTTTT; CDR3 protein: CASSQAGGNEKLFF
D gene: NA; CDR3 length: 14; V gene: TRBV7-2; clone size: NA; J gene: TRBJ2-7; CDR3 DNA: TGTGCCAGCAGCTTAGATGGCAGGGGTCGCGAGCAGTACTTC; CDR3 protein: CASSLDGRGREQYF
D gene: NA; CDR3 length: 13; V gene: TRBV7-2; clone size: NA; J gene: TRBJ2-2; CDR3 DNA: TGTGCCAGCAGCCCCAGATTAGCCGGGGAGCTGTTTTTT; CDR3 protein: CASSPRLAGELFF
D gene: TRBD1; CDR3 length: 15; V gene: TRBV7-8; clone size: NA; J gene: TRBJ1-4; CDR3 DNA: TGTGCCAGCAGCTTAGCGGGGACAGTTAATGAAAAACTGTTTTTT; CDR3 protein: CASSLAGTVNEKLFF
D gene: TRBD1; CDR3 length: 15; V gene: TRBV6-5; clone size: once; J gene: TRBJ2-7; CDR3 DNA: TGTGCCAGCAGACTTGGAGGGACAGGGGAAGGCGAGCAGTACTTC; CDR3 protein: CASRLGGTGEGEQYF
D gene: TRBD2; CDR3 length: 15; V gene: TRBV9; clone size: NA; J gene: TRBJ2-3; CDR3 DNA: TGTGCCAGCAGCGTATTCGGGGGGTTATCAGATACGCAGTATTTT; CDR3 protein: CASSVFGGLSDTQYF
D gene: TRBD1; CDR3 length: 14; V gene: TRBV6-4; clone size: NA; J gene: TRBJ2-5; CDR3 DNA: TGTGCCAGCAGTCCGACAGGGGTATCAGAGACCCAGTACTTC; CDR3 protein: CASSPTGVSETQYF
D gene: NA; CDR3 length: 13; V gene: TRBV3-1/TRBV3-2; clone size: NA; J gene: TRBJ1-5; CDR3 DNA: TGTGCCAGCAGCCTCCAGGGGAATCAGCCCCAGCATTTT; CDR3 protein: CASSLQGNQPQHF
D gene: NA; CDR3 length: 12; V gene: TRBV13; clone size: NA; J gene: TRBJ1-2; CDR3 DNA: TGTGCCAGCAGCTTAGGCATCTATGGCTACACCTTC; CDR3 protein: CASSLGIYGYTF
D gene: NA; CDR3 length: 13; V gene: TRBV5-5; clone size: NA; J gene: TRBJ1-1; CDR3 DNA: TGTGCCAGCAGTGGTGGGGGGAACACTGAAGCTTTCTTT; CDR3 protein: CASSGGGNTEAFF
D gene: TRBD2; CDR3 length: 16; V gene: TRBV6-6; clone size: NA; J gene: TRBJ2-7; CDR3 DNA: TGTGCCAGCAGTCGGGCTAGCGGGGGGTTTGTGAACGAGCAGTACTTC; CDR3 protein: CASSRASGGFVNEQYF
D gene: NA; CDR3 length: 15; V gene: TRBV3-1/TRBV3-2; clone size: NA; J gene: TRBJ2-7; CDR3 DNA: TGTGCCAGCAGCCAAGGTGGGGCAGGGGCGGGCGAGCAGTACTTC; CDR3 protein: CASSQGGAGAGEQYF
D gene: TRBD1; CDR3 length: 15; V gene: TRBV5-1; clone size: NA; J gene: TRBJ2-7; CDR3 DNA: TGCGCCAGCAGCCCGGACAGGGGGGGAAAGAGCGAGCAGTACTTC; CDR3 protein: CASSPDRGGKSEQYF
D gene: NA; CDR3 length: 14; V gene: TRBV5-4; clone size: NA; J gene: TRBJ1-4; CDR3 DNA: TGTGCCAGCAGCTTATCGTCTGTTAATGAAAAACTGTTTTTT; CDR3 protein: CASSLSSVNEKLFF
D gene: TRBD1; CDR3 length: 16; V gene: TRBV6-4; clone size: NA; J gene: TRBJ2-2; CDR3 DNA: TGTGCCAGCAGTGACTCAGGGACAGGGGATACCGGGGAGCTGTTTTTT; CDR3 protein: CASSDSGTGDTGELFF
D gene: NA; CDR3 length: 13; V gene: TRBV7-9; clone size: NA; J gene: TRBJ1-1; CDR3 DNA: TGTGCCAGCAGCTTCGGGGAAAACACTGAAGCTTTCTTT; CDR3 protein: CASSFGENTEAFF
D gene: NA; CDR3 length: 13; V gene: TRBV5-4; clone size: NA; J gene: TRBJ1-6; CDR3 DNA: TGTGCCTGCACCGGGGCAGGCAATTCACCCCTCCACTTT; CDR3 protein: CACTGAGNSPLHF
D gene: TRBD1; CDR3 length: 15; V gene: TRBV6-5; clone size: NA; J gene: TRBJ2-6; CDR3 DNA: TGTGCCAGCAGTTCCAGGGGGCTCGGGGCCAACGTCCTGACTTTC; CDR3 protein: CASSSRGLGANVLTF
D gene: NA; CDR3 length: 15; V gene: TRBV24-1; clone size: NA; J gene: TRBJ1-2; CDR3 DNA: TGTGCCACCAGCTTCCCCTTCCCGGCCATCTATGGCTACACCTTC; CDR3 protein: CATSFPFPAIYGYTF
D gene: NA; CDR3 length: 14; V gene: TRBV6-1; clone size: NA; J gene: TRBJ1-2; CDR3 DNA: TGTGCCAGCAGTGAAGGGGCGGGTAACTATGGCTACACCTTC; CDR3 protein: CASSEGAGNYGYTF
D gene: NA; CDR3 length: 16; V gene: TRBV24-1; clone size: NA; J gene: TRBJ2-1; CDR3 DNA: TGTGCCACCAGTGATCCCGGAGGCACCCAGGGTTATGAGCAGTTCTTC; CDR3 protein: CATSDPGGTQGYEQFF